Each of the 22 T cell receptor beta chains below was sequenced from the same sample in a study of T cells after yellow fever vaccination. TCRdb passed the 5' RACE reads through MiXCR, listing each CDR3 protein once. The table lists more than 300,000 distinct CDR3 sequences, around 10% of them singletons. The sample in question was CD4+ T cells sorted from PBMCs, obtained 45 days after the yellow fever booster vaccination. These receptors were taken from a man younger than 35 who received the YFV17D yellow fever vaccine.

This clonotype was detected many times. This chain uses TRBV12-3 or TRBV12-4 with TRBJ1-2, with 10 bases matching TRBD1. The V segment lost 5 bases and the J segment 8 bases; nucleotides outside the gene matches: 8. This CDR3 is built from 14 residues. In DNA form, the CDR3 reads TGTGCCAGCAGTCCGGACAGGGGGAGAGAGGGCTACACCTTC. Amino acid sequence: CASSPDRGREGYTF.

In its sample, this clonotype was seen a few times. The chain recombines TRBV29-1 with TRBJ1-5; no clear D. The V gene's germline CDR1 is SQVTM and CDR2 ANQGSEA. The V end lost 4 bases, the J end lost 5 bases, and 12 bases lay between the germline ends. The CDR3 runs 13 residues. Written as DNA, the CDR3 is TGCAGCGTTGGATTTAAAACGGATCAGCCCCAGCATTTT. This codes for CSVGFKTDQPQHF. The complete variable domain, with remaining parts taken from reference TRBV29-1 and TRBJ1-5, reads SAVISQKPSRDICQRGTSLTIQCQVDSQVTMMFWYRQQPGQSLTLIATANQGSEATYESGFVIDKFPISRPNLTFSTLTVSNMSPEDSSIYLCSVGFKTDQPQHFGDGTRLSIL.

This clonotype was counted between two and nine times. V and J are TRBV6-1 and TRBJ1-3; D is possibly TRBD1 (5 bases). The germline V gene encodes CDR1 MNHNS and CDR2 SASEGT. This CDR3 is 16 amino acids long. V was clipped by 6 bases and J by 0 bases, with 15 bases between them. The CDR3: CASSASGSLSGNTIYF. DNA for the CDR3: TGTGCCAGCAGCGCGTCAGGGAGCCTCTCTGGAAACACCATATATTTT.

The chain uses TRBV3-1 and TRBJ1-1, with D unresolved. Trimming took off 6 bases at V and 3 bases at J, with 8 bases between the two ends. CDR3 length: 12 amino acids. Germline V gene sequence: CDR1 LGHDT, CDR2 YNNKEL (reference sequence). This chain's CDR3 is CASSPRDTEAFF. The DNA of the CDR3 is TGTGCCAGCAGTCCGCGGGACACTGAAGCTTTCTTT.

This clonotype was counted between two and nine times. This chain joins TRBV27 and TRBJ2-1; D not certain. There are 11 residues in the CDR3. V shed 3 bases and J shed 8 bases, with 5 bases lying between them. CDR1 is MNHEY and CDR2 is SMNVEV in the germline V gene (reference sequence). The CDR3 DNA sequence: TGTGCCAGCAGTTTTAGATATGAGCAGTTCTTC. This codes for CASSFRYEQFF.

This chain links TRBV5-1 with TRBJ2-3; 9 bases line up with TRBD2. The junction had 2 bases not matched to a gene; V was cut back by 1 base and J by 2 bases. Looked up from germline, CDR1 is SGHRS and CDR2 is YFSETQ. This CDR3 has 15 amino acids. In nucleotides, the CDR3 is TGCGCCAGCAGCTTGCTAGCGGGGATCACAGATACGCAGTATTTT. Its translation: CASSLLAGITDTQYF.

This clonotype was found many times. The V and J genes are TRBV20-1 and TRBJ2-3; a possible D gene is TRBD2 (6 bases). The CDR3 sequence is 13 residues long. Germline V lookup: CDR1 DFQATT, CDR2 SNEGSKA (reference sequence). The V and J ends lost 6 bases and 3 bases respectively, with 13 bases between them. CDR3 region: CSARAGGTDTQYF. CDR3 coding DNA: TGCAGTGCGAGGGCTGGAGGGACAGATACGCAGTATTTT.

This clonotype has only a few counts. The genes are TRBV6-6 and TRBJ2-7; D is perhaps TRBD1 (6 bases). This CDR3 is built from 14 residues. CDR1 is MNHNY, CDR2 SVGAGI, per germline (reference sequence). Trimming removed 0 bases from V and 3 bases from J, with 9 bases in between. The CDR3 DNA is TGTGCCAGCAGTTACTCGGACAGAAACTACGAGCAGTACTTC. Translated, it gives CASSYSDRNYEQYF.

J is TRBJ1-6 and V is TRBV5-4, with D tentatively TRBD1 (6 bases). V was shortened by 1 base and J by 9 bases, with 20 bases between the two germline ends. Germline-derived CDR1 and CDR2 are SGHNT and YYREEE (reference sequence). This CDR3 has 17 amino acids. CDR3 sequence: CASSLNRGGAGTSPLHF. CDR3 DNA sequence: TGTGCCAGCAGCTTGAATCGTGGGGGCGCGGGAACTTCACCCCTCCACTTT.

V usage is TRBV6-2 or TRBV6-3 and J usage is TRBJ1-1; D is possibly TRBD1 (5 bases). The CDR3 has 13 amino acids. Germline V gene lookup returns CDR1 MNHEY and CDR2 SVGEGT. V lost 1 base, J lost 11 bases, and 14 bases lay in between. The CDR3 region is CASSYLAGPGAFF. The CDR3 nucleotides are TGTGCCAGCAGTTACTTAGCAGGGCCGGGGGCTTTCTTT.

This clonotype has more than one count but fewer than ten. The rearrangement links TRBV28 to TRBJ1-1; 11 positions agree with TRBD1. The germline gives CDR1 MDHEN, CDR2 SYDVKM. This CDR3 has 16 residues. Unmatched junction bases numbered 5, after V lost 3 bases and J lost 2 bases. Here the CDR3 reads CASSLGTGGGNTEAFF. The CDR3 region has the DNA TGTGCCAGCAGTTTGGGGACAGGGGGAGGTAACACTGAAGCTTTCTTT.

This clonotype was detected ten times or more. The chain combines TRBV5-1 with TRBJ2-3; D is ambiguous. The germline V gene encodes CDR1 SGHRS and CDR2 YFSETQ. The CDR3 covers 14 residues. Trimming shortened V by 0 bases and J by 2 bases, and 7 bases separated the two germline ends. The CDR3 coding sequence is TGCGCCAGCAGCTTGGTTGGAGTCACAGATACGCAGTATTTT. This gives the protein CASSLVGVTDTQYF.

This clonotype was seen a handful of times. This chain uses TRBV29-1 with TRBJ1-1; D not resolved. Germline V gene sequence: CDR1 SQVTM, CDR2 ANQGSEA. The CDR3 length is 14 residues. V lost 0 bases and J lost 5, with 13 bases in between. CDR3 in DNA: TGCAGCGTTGAAGATACCGGAGGGAGGACTGAAGCTTTCTTT. Translating it yields CSVEDTGGRTEAFF. Based on the CDR3 plus reference TRBV29-1 and TRBJ1-1, the full variable domain is SAVISQKPSRDICQRGTSLTIQCQVDSQVTMMFWYRQQPGQSLTLIATANQGSEATYESGFVIDKFPISRPNLTFSTLTVSNMSPEDSSIYLCSVEDTGGRTEAFFGQGTRLTVV.

The V and J genes are TRBV6-5 and TRBJ2-1; TRBD2 matches 9 bases. V trimming: 11 bases; J trimming: 1 base; junction bases outside the gene matches: 12. The CDR3 totals 16 residues. Germline CDR1 and CDR2: MNHEY and SVGAGI. The CDR3 here is CASRYAGGRSYNEQFF. For the CDR3, the DNA is TGTGCCTCCCGCTACGCGGGGGGGCGGTCCTACAATGAGCAGTTCTTC.

This clonotype was seen only a few times. The chain links TRBV20-1 to TRBJ1-1; D uncertain. Germline V gene lookup returns CDR1 DFQATT and CDR2 SNEGSKA (reference sequence). CDR3 length: 14 amino acids. The V gene lost 0 bases and the J gene lost 3 bases, with 11 bases spanning the gap. Written as DNA, the CDR3 is TGCAGTGCTAGAGATAGTAAGGGATACACTGAAGCTTTCTTT. Its protein product is CSARDSKGYTEAFF.

This clonotype was counted at least ten times. The chain combines TRBV4-2 with TRBJ1-2; the D is unclear. Germline V CDR1 and CDR2: LGHNA, YNFKEQ. The CDR3 loop spans 14 amino acids. V was shortened by 0 bases and J by 4 bases, with 9 bases between the two germline ends. The CDR3 DNA follows: TGTGCCAGCAGCCAAGATGAGTATTCCTATGGCTACACCTTC. Amino acid sequence: CASSQDEYSYGYTF.

The V and J genes are TRBV6-6 and TRBJ2-1; D is perhaps TRBD1 (5 bases). The V end was cut by 8 bases, the J end by 0 bases, with 11 bases between. The CDR3 extends over 14 amino acids. Germline V gene data show CDR1 as MNHNY and CDR2 as SVGAGI (reference sequence). In DNA form, the CDR3 reads TGTGCCAGCGAGCTTACAGGCTCCTACAATGAGCAGTTCTTC. As protein: CASELTGSYNEQFF.

This clonotype was seen a few times. The J gene is TRBJ1-6, the V gene TRBV6-5; 10 positions match TRBD1. The V gene end was trimmed by 6 bases and the J gene end by 9 bases; junction bases not matched to a gene: 5. Germline V CDR1 and CDR2: MNHEY, SVGAGI. This CDR3 region has 14 residues. The CDR3 region is CASRLRDRGSPLHF. The DNA of the CDR3 is TGTGCCAGCAGGTTGCGGGACAGGGGTTCACCCCTCCACTTT.

This sequence joins TRBV11-3 and TRBJ2-5; D assignment may be TRBD1 or TRBD2 (5 bases each). From germline, CDR1 is SGHNT and CDR2 YENEEA. The CDR3 extends over 13 amino acids. V was shortened by 5 bases and J by 3 bases, with 10 bases between the two germline ends. The CDR3 here is CASSGDGKETQYF. As DNA, the CDR3 is TGTGCCAGCAGCGGGGACGGGAAAGAGACCCAGTACTTC.

This chain links TRBV7-6 with TRBJ2-7; D gene ambiguous. CDR1 is SGHVS, CDR2 FNYEAQ, per germline. The length of the CDR3 is 15 residues. Trimming took 2 bases from V and 0 from J, leaving 11 bases between them. CDR3 residues: CASSLLGAASYEQYF. CDR3 coding DNA: TGTGCCAGCAGCTTATTGGGTGCTGCCTCCTACGAGCAGTACTTC.

CDR3 bases: TGCAGTGCTAGTTACCGACAGACCTACGAGCAGTACTTC. It is translated as CSASYRQTYEQYF. This chain links TRBV20-1 with TRBJ2-7; the D gene is possibly TRBD1 (5 bases). V lost 3 bases and J lost 2, with 11 bases in between. Germline assignment: CDR1 DFQATT and CDR2 SNEGSKA (reference sequence). The CDR3 is 13 amino acids.

This clonotype was detected only a few times. V is TRBV6-2 or TRBV6-3 and J is TRBJ2-1, with D unresolved. V was shortened by 7 bases and J by 10 bases, with 11 bases between the two germline ends. The CDR3 is made up of 11 amino acids. Looked up from germline, CDR1 is MNHEY and CDR2 is SVGEGT. The CDR3 is CASKSWGEQFF. CDR3 DNA sequence: TGTGCCAGCAAGTCATGGGGAGAGCAGTTCTTC.